This T cell receptor beta chain was captured by sequencing in a study of shared clonotypes between healthy human individuals. Comment on this clone: Its specificity is not known.

The method was immunoSEQ multiplex PCR; TCRdb's version includes in-frame clones alone and lacks a portion of them. The sample lists about 2 million clones; about 95% were seen once. Study-level points and caveats: Generation probabilities of non-shared clonotypes were lower (relative to those shared by all four donors). Naive subsets usually exceeded memory subsets in estimated richness.

The naive CD8 subset, CD45RO-negative cells positively selected for CCR7, excluded terminally differentiated effector memory CD45RA+ cells. Healthy HIV-negative adults with no recent acute infections or vaccinations were recruited as donors. V lost 0 bases and J 10 bases, leaving 15 bases between the germline ends. CDR1 and CDR2 (germline): LGHNA, YNFKEQ. The CDR3 runs 14 residues. The sample consisted of naive CD8+ T cells sorted from blood. V is TRBV4-2 and J is TRBJ1-1, with D possibly TRBD1 on 5 matching bases. The receptor was isolated from a man aged 18 to 29 in good health. CDR3 protein: CASSQDRGISAAFF. In DNA form, the CDR3 reads TGTGCCAGCAGCCAAGATCGGGGGATCTCGGCAGCTTTCTTT.